This T cell receptor beta chain was recovered during a study of identical twins. TCRdb re-called the 5' RACE reads with MiXCR, one entry per CDR3 protein. The sample yields fewer than 650,000 distinct CDR3 sequences, roughly 7.2% seen once. Looked up from germline, CDR1 is MDHEN and CDR2 is SYDVKM. This CDR3 region has 15 residues. With V trimmed by 4 bases and J by 8 bases, 9 bases remained unmatched. Separately, the same data were catalogued under a study of yellow fever vaccine responses in identical twins.

The chain employs TRBV28 and TRBJ2-1, with 9 bases lining up with TRBD2. Sample: PBMCs. The sequence was collected from a woman under 30 in good health. CDR3 sequence reads: CASSSHSGRGYEQFF. CDR3 nucleotides: TGTGCCAGCAGTTCTCATAGCGGGAGAGGATATGAGCAGTTCTTC. Using reference TRBV28 and TRBJ2-1 for the parts outside the CDR3, the full variable domain is DVKVTQSSRYLVKRTGEKVFLECVQDMDHENMFWYRQDPGLGLRLIYFSYDVKMKEKGDIPEGYSVSREKKERFSLILESASTNQTSMYLCASSSHSGRGYEQFFGPGTRLTVL.